This T cell receptor beta chain was recovered during a study of cytomegalovirus exposure and HLA in healthy donors. Whole-study context: A previous analysis identified 95 million to 120 million unique TCR beta sequences derived from around 200 million T cells. The study placed approximately 80% of its 398 genotyped donors in the Caucasian-associated ancestry cluster. General observations from the study: Analysis was carried out at a later point, and it linked a missense DCLRE1C variant to TCR beta V- and J-gene trimming. A later analysis linked some 17,000 TCR beta sequences to HLA alleles at 0.05 false discovery rate.

For this clone: Its antigen is not known.

PCR primers comprised 60 Vbeta and 13 Jbeta primers. The table came from immunoSEQ multiplex PCR; TCRdb's copy has only in-frame clones and leaves some out. The table shows over 150,000 clones, with 70% to 80% occurring only once. V was clipped by 8 bases and J by 2 bases; unmatched bases: 2. The CDR3 has 12 amino acids. Germline V gene data show CDR1 as MDHEN and CDR2 as SYDVKM. The sample was PBMCs. The sequence derives from a woman aged 35 to 49 in good health and CMV-seronegative. The chain carries TRBV28 and TRBJ1-2; 7 bases are a match to TRBD1. CDR3 loop: CASQTGNYGYTF. The CDR3 region has the DNA TGTGCCAGCCAGACAGGGAACTATGGCTACACCTTC.